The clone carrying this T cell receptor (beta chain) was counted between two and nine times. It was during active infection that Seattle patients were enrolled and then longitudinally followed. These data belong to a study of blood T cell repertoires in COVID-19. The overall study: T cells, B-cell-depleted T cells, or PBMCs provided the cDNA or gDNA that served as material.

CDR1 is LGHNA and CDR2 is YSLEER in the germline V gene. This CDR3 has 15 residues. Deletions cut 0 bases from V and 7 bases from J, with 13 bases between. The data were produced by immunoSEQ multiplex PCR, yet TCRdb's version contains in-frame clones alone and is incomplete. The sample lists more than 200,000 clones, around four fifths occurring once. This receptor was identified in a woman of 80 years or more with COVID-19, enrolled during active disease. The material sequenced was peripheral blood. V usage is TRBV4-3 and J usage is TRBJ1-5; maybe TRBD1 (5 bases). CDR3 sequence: CASSQDPGGGQPQHF. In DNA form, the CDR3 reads TGCGCCAGCAGCCAAGATCCTGGGGGAGGCCAGCCCCAGCATTTT.